The subject of this entry is one T cell receptor (beta chain). Its specificity is unknown. J gave up 6 bases and V 7 bases, and 9 bases lay outside the gene matches. CDR3 length equals 14 residues. CDR1 SGHRS and CDR2 YFSETQ come from the germline V gene. The PCR ran on 60 Vbeta and 13 Jbeta primers. Some clones are missing from TCRdb's copy, which holds only in-frame ones; the method was immunoSEQ multiplex PCR. Of around 200,000 clones in the sample, roughly 78% were seen once. The sample belongs to a study of cytomegalovirus exposure and HLA in healthy donors. About the research overall: Previous work identified some 120 million unique TCR beta sequences from approximately 190 million T cells. Genetic ancestry analysis placed about 80% of the approximately 390 donors that were genotyped in the Caucasian-associated cluster.

The study's findings and limits: Presence/absence analyses assumed roughly uniform sequencing depth across donors, which may not hold.

The chain joins TRBV5-1 to TRBJ2-2, with TRBD1 identical over 7 bases. This TCR derives from a boy aged 10-17 years in good health and CMV-seronegative. The sequenced sample was PBMCs. Here the CDR3 reads CASGPWTGAGELFF. As DNA, the CDR3 is TGCGCCAGCGGCCCCTGGACAGGCGCCGGGGAGCTGTTTTTT.